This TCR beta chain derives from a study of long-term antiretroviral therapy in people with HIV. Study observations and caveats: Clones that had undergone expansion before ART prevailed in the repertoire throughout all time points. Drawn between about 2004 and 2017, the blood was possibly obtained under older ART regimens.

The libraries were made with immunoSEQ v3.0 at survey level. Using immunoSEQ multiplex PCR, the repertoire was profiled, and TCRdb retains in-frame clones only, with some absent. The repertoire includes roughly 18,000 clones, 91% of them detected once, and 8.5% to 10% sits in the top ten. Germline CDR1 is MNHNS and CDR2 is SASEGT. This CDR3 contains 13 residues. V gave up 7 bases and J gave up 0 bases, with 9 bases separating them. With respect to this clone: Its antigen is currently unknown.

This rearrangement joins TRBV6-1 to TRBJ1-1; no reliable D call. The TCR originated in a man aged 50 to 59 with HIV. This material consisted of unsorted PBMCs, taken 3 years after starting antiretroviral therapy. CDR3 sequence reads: CASMVKLNTEAFF. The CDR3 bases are TGTGCCAGCATGGTAAAGTTGAACACTGAAGCTTTCTTT.